This T cell receptor (beta chain) was sequenced during a study of CD8 T cells in ankylosing spondylitis. The CDR3 runs 14 residues. Trimming took off 7 bases at V and 1 base at J, with 16 bases between the two ends. Germline loops: CDR1 SQVTM, CDR2 ANQGSEA. Quantitative 5'-RACE with molecular barcodes was used to make the TCR beta libraries. TCRdb itself ran the 5' RACE reads through MiXCR, one entry per CDR3 protein. This table holds 230,000 or so distinct CDR3 sequences, roughly a quarter found once. Overall study results and limits: For ankylosing spondylitis blood, a TCR beta motif of seven to nine highly homologous variants appeared characteristic.

Remarks on this clonotype: Its antigen is unknown.

Sequenced sample: blood, either unsorted or a sorted T cell fraction (not recorded which). The chain links TRBV29-1 to TRBJ1-1; no clear D gene. The TCR comes from a male donor with ankylosing spondylitis or in good health (not recorded which). The CDR3 sequence is CSARSGERNTEAFF. DNA of the CDR3: TGCAGCGCCCGAAGCGGGGAGAGGAACACTGAAGCTTTCTTT.